Listed here are 2 T cell receptor beta chains from one sample, sequenced in a study of technical replicates of blood from a handful of donors. This table comes from immunoSEQ multiplex PCR, and its TCRdb copy is limited to in-frame clones, with some not included. Of tens of thousands of clones in the sample, roughly nine tenths were seen once. The sequenced material came from PBMCs. The receptors were gathered from a human donor in good health. Some clones in this sample may be carry-over from other donors' samples.

This chain links TRBV7-9 with TRBJ2-3; D might be TRBD1 (5 bases). The V and J ends lost 1 base and 2 bases respectively, with 7 bases between them. This CDR3 comprises 14 residues. CDR1 is SEHNR and CDR2 is FQNEAQ in the germline V gene (reference sequence). DNA for the CDR3: TGTGCCAGCAGCTTAGGGGGCCTCACAGATACGCAGTATTTT. Translating gives CASSLGGLTDTQYF.

The CDR3 here is CASSPSGRLDTQYF. In DNA, the CDR3 is TGTGCCAGTAGTCCGAGCGGGAGGCTGGATACGCAGTATTTT. This rearrangement joins TRBV19 to TRBJ2-3, with 9 bases matching TRBD2. Trimming removed 5 bases from V and 6 bases from J; junction bases left unmatched: 6. This CDR3 is 14 amino acids long. Germline V gene data show CDR1 as LNHDA and CDR2 as SQIVND (reference sequence).